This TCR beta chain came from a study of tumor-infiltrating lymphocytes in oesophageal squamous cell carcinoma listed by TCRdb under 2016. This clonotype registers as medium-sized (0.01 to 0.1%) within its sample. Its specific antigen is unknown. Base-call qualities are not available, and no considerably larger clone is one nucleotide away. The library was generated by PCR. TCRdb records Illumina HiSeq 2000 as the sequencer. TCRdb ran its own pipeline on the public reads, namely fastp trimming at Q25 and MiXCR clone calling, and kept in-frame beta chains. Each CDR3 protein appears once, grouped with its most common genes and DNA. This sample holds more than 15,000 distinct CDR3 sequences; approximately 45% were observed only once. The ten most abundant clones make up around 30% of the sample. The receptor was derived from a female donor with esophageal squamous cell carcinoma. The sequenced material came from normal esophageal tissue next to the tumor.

The bases read TGTGCCAGCAGACTTAACACTGAAGCTTTCTTT. Its protein product is CASRLNTEAFF. Recombination joined TRBV11-2 with TRBJ1-1; no D gene can be assigned with confidence. CDR1 and CDR2 (SGHAT, FQNNGV) derive from the germline V gene. V loses 6 bases of germline sequence and J loses 2 bases, and the interval between the two ends is 4 bases. The cysteine opens and the phenylalanine closes a CDR3 of 11 amino acids. Just the 33-base CDR3 DNA is kept, in frame starting at base 1.